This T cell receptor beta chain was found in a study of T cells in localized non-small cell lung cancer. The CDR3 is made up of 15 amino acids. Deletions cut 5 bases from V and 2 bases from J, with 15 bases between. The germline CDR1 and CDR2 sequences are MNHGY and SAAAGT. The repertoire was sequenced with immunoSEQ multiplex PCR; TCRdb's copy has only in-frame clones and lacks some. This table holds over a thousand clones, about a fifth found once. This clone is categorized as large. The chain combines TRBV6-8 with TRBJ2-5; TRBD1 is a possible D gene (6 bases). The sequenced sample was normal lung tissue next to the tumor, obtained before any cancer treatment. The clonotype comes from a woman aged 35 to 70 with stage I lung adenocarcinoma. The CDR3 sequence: CASSRTGNGQETQYF. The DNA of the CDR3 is TGTGCCAGCAGTCGTACAGGGAATGGGCAAGAGACCCAGTACTTC.